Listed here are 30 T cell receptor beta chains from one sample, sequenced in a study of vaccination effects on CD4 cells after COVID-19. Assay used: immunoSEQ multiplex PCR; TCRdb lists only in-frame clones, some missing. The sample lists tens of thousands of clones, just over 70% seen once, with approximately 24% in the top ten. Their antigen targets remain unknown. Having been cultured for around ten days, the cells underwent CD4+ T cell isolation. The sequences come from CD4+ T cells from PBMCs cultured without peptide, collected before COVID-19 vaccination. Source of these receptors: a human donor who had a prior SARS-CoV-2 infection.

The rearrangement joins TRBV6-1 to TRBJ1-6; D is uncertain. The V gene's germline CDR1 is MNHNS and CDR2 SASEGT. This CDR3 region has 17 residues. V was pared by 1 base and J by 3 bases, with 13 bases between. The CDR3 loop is CASSEVYSGIYNSPLHF. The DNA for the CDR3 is TGTGCCAGCAGTGAAGTTTATTCGGGGATCTATAATTCACCCCTCCACTTT.

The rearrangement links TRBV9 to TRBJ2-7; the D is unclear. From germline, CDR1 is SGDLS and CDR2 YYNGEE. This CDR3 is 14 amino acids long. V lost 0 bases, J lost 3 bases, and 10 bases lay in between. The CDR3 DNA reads TGTGCCAGCAGCGTAGCTATAGGGTACTACGAGCAGTACTTC. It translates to CASSVAIGYYEQYF. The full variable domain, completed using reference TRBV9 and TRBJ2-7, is DSGVTQTPKHLITATGQRVTLRCSPRSGDLSVYWYQQSLDQGLQFLIQYYNGEERAKGNILERFSAQQFPDLHSELNLSSLELGDSALYFCASSVAIGYYEQYFGPGTRLTVT.

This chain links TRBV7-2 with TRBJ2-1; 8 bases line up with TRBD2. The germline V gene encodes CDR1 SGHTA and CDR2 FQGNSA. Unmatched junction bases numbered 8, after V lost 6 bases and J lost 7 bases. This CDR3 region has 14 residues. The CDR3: CASSLMTSANEQFF. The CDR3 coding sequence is TGTGCCAGCAGTTTAATGACTAGCGCGAATGAGCAGTTCTTC.

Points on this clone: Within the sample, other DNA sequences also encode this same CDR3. The CDR3 sequence: CASSPLSGNYGYTF. As DNA, the CDR3 is TGTGCCAGCTCACCTCTTTCGGGGAACTATGGCTACACCTTC. V and J are TRBV18 and TRBJ1-2; D is unclear. CDR3 length: 14 residues. Germline lookup yields CDR1 KGHSH and CDR2 LQKENI. Trimming cost V 3 bases and J 2 bases, with 10 bases left between them.

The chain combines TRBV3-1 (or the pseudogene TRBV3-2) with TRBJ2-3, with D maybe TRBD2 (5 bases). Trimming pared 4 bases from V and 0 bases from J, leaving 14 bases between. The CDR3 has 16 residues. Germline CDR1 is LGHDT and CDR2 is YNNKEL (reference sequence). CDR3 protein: CASSPNPDWSTDTQYF. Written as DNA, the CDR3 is TGTGCCAGCAGCCCTAATCCGGACTGGAGCACAGATACGCAGTATTTT.

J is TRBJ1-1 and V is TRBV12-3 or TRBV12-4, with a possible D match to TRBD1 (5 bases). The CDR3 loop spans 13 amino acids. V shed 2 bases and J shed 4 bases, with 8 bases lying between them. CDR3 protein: CASSLLGVTEAFF. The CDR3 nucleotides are TGTGCCAGCAGTTTATTGGGGGTCACTGAAGCTTTCTTT.

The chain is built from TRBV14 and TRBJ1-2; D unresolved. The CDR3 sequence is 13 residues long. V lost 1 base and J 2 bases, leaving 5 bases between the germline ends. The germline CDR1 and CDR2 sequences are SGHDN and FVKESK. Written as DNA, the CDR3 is TGTGCCAGCAGCCAAGGGGCGAACTATGGCTACACCTTC. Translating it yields CASSQGANYGYTF.

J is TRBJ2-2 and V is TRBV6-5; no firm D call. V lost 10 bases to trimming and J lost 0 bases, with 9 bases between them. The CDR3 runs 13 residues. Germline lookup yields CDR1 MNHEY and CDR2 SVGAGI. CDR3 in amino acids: CATQITNTGELFF. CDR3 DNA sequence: TGTGCCACACAGATAACGAACACCGGGGAGCTGTTTTTT.

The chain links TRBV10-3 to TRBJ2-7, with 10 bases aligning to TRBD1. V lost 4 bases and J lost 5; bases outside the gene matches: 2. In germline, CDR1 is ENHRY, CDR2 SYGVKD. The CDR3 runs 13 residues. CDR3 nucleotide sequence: TGTGCCATCAGTGGGGACAGGGGCCACGAGCAGTACTTC. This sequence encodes CAISGDRGHEQYF.

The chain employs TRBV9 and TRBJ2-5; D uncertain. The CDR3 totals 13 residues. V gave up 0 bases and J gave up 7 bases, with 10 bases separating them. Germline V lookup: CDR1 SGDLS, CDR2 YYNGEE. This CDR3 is CASSVDPYGTQYF. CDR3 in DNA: TGTGCCAGCAGCGTAGATCCGTATGGGACCCAGTACTTC.

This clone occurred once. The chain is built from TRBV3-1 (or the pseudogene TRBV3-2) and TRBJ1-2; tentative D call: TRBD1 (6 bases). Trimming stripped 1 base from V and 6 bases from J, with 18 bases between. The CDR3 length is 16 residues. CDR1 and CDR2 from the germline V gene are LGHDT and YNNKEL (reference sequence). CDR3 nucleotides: TGTGCCAGCAGCCAAGGGGCAGGGAGCCGGGGGCATGGCTACACCTTC. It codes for CASSQGAGSRGHGYTF.

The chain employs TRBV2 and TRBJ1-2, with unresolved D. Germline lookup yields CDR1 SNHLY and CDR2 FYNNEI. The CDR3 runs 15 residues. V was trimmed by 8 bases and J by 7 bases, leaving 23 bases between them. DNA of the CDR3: TGTGCCAGCGGGATGGGAAATTCCTTCGTTTCTGGCTACACCTTC. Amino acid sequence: CASGMGNSFVSGYTF.

CDR3 amino acids: CASSLTQGYTEAFF. The CDR3 DNA is TGTGCCAGCAGCTTAACCCAGGGGTACACTGAAGCTTTCTTT. The chain has TRBV7-3 and TRBJ1-1; weak D call: TRBD1 (6 bases). With 0 bases removed from V and 3 bases from J, the gap between germline ends came to 8 bases. The germline gives CDR1 SGHTA, CDR2 FQGTGA. This CDR3 has 14 amino acids. Full variable domain (remainder filled in from reference TRBV7-3 and TRBJ1-1): GAGVSQTPSNKVTEKGKYVELRCDPISGHTALYWYRQSLGQGPEFLIYFQGTGAADDSGLPNDRFFAVRPEGSVSTLKIQRTERGDSAVYLCASSLTQGYTEAFFGQGTRLTVV.

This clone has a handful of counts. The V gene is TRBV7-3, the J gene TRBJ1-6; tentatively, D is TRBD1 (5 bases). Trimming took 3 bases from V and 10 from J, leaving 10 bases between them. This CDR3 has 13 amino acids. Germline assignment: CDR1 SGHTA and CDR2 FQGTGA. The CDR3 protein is CASSLREGSPLHF. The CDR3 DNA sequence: TGTGCCAGCAGCTTGCGGGAGGGGTCACCCCTCCACTTT.

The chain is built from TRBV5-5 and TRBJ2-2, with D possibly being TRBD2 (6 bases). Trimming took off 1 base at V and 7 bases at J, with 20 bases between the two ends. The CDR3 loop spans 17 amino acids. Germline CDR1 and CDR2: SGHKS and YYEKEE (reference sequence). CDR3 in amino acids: CASSLYIGSLGNGELFF. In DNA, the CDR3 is TGTGCCAGCAGCTTGTACATCGGGAGCCTGGGAAACGGGGAGCTGTTTTTT.

The CDR3 sequence is CASSMVKGYSNQPQHF. Here the CDR3 DNA reads TGTGCCAGCAGTATGGTGAAAGGGTATAGCAATCAGCCCCAGCATTTT. The chain is built from TRBV5-8 and TRBJ1-5, with unresolved D. The germline V gene encodes CDR1 SGHTS and CDR2 YDEGEE. The germline V and J ends were trimmed by 5 bases and 0 bases, with 15 bases remaining between them. The CDR3 length is 16 residues.

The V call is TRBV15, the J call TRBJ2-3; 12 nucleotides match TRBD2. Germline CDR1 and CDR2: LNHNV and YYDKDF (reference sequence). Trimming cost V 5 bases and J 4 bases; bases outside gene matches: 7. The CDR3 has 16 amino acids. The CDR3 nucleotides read TGTGCCACCAGCGGGTTGACTAGCGGGAGACCAGATACGCAGTATTTT. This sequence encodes CATSGLTSGRPDTQYF.

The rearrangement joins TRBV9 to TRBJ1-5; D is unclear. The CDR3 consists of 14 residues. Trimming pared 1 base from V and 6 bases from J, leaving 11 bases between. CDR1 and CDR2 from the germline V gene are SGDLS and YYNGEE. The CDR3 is CASSVQPSGQPQHF. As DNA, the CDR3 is TGTGCCAGCAGCGTACAGCCAAGCGGTCAGCCCCAGCATTTT.

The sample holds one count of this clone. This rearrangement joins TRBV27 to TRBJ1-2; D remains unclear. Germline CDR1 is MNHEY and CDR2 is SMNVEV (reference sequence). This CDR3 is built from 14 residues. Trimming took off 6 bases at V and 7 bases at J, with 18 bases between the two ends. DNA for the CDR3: TGTGCCAGCAGCCGACTACCCACGAGCCTTGGCTACACCTTC. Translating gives CASSRLPTSLGYTF.

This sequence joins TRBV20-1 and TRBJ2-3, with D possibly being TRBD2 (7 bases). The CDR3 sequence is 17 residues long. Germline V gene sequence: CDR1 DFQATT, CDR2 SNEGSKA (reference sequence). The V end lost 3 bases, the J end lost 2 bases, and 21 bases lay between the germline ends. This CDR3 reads CSASSAFSRGATDTQYF. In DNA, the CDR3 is TGCAGTGCTAGTTCAGCTTTCAGTCGGGGGGCCACAGATACGCAGTATTTT.

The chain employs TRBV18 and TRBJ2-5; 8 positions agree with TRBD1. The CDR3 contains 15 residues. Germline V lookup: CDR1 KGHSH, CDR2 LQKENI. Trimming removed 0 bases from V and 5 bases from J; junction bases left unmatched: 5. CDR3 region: CASSPPSGGAETQYF. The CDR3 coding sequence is TGTGCCAGCTCACCACCGTCAGGGGGCGCGGAGACCCAGTACTTC.

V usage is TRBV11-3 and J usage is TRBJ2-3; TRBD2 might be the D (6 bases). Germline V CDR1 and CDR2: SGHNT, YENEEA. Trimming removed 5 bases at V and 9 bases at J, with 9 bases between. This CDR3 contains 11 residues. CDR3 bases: TGTGCCAGCAGCCATGGGGGGACGCAGTATTTT. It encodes CASSHGGTQYF.

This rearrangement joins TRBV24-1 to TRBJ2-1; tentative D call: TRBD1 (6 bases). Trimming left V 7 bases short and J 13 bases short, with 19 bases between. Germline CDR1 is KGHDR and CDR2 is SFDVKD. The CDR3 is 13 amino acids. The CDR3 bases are TGTGCCACCAGACCTACAGGGTCGGATGCCCAGTTCTTC. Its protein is CATRPTGSDAQFF.

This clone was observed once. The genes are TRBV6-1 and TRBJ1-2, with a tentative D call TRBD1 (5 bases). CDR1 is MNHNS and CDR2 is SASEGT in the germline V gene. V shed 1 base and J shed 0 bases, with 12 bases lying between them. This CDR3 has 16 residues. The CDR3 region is CASSEGRTLPNYGYTF. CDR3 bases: TGTGCCAGCAGTGAAGGGCGGACACTACCTAACTATGGCTACACCTTC.

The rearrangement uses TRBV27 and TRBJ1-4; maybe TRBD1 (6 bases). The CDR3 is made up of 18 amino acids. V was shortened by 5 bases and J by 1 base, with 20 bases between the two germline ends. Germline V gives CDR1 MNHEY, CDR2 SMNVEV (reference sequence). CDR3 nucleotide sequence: TGTGCCAGCAGTCTACAACAGGGAAGGTGGATAACTAATGAAAAACTGTTTTTT. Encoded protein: CASSLQQGRWITNEKLFF.

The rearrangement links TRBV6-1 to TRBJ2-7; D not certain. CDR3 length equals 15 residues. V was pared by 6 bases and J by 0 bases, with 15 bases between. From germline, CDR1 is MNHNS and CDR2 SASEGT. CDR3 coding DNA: TGTGCCAGCAGCCGCCCCGGAAAGGGCTCCTACGAGCAGTACTTC. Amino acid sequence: CASSRPGKGSYEQYF.

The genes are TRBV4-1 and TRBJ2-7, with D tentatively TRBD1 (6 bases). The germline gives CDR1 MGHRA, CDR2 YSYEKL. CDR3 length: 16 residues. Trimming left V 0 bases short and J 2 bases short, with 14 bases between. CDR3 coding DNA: TGCGCCAGCAGCCAAGACTTCACAGGGTTTGCCTACGAGCAGTACTTC. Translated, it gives CASSQDFTGFAYEQYF.

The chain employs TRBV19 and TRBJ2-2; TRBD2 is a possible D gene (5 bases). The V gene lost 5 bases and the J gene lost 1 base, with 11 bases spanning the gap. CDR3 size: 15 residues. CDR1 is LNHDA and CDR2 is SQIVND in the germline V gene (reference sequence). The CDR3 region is CASSDPGKNTGELFF. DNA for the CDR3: TGTGCCAGTAGTGATCCGGGGAAGAACACCGGGGAGCTGTTTTTT.

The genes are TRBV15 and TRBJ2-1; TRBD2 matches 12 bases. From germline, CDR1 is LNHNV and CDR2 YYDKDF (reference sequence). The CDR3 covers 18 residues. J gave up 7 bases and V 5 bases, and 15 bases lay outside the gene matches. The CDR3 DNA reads TGTGCCACCAGCCCCCGTGGGGCTAGCGGGAGGGCGGGTAATGAGCAGTTCTTC. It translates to CATSPRGASGRAGNEQFF.

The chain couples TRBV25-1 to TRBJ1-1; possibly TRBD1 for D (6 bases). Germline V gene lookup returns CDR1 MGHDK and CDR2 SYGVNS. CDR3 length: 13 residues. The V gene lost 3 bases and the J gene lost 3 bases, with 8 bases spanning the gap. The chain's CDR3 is CASSDSGDTEAFF. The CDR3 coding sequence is TGTGCCAGCAGTGACTCAGGGGACACTGAAGCTTTCTTT.